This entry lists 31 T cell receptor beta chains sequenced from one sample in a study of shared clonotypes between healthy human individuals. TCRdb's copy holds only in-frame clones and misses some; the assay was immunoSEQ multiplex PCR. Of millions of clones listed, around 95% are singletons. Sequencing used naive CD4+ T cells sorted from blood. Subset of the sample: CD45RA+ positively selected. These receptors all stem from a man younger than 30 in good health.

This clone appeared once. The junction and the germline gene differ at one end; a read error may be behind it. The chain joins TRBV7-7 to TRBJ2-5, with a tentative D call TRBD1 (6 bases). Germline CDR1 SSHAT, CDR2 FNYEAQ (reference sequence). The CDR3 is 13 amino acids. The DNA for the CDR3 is TGTGCTAGCAGCTTGGGGGCCCCCGAGACCCAGTACTTC. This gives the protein CASSLGAPETQYF.

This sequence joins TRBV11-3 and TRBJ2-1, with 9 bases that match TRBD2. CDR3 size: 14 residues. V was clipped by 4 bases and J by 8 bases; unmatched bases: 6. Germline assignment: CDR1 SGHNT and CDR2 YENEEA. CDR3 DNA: TGTGCCAGCAGCTCTTTAGCGGGAGCCCATGAGCAGTTCTTC. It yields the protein CASSSLAGAHEQFF.

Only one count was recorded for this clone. For the CDR3, the DNA is TGTGCCAGCAGCGACGCCCGGACGGGTTCCTACGAGCAGTACTTC. Protein product: CASSDARTGSYEQYF. The V gene is TRBV27, the J gene TRBJ2-7; D not certain. Trimming took off 6 bases at V and 1 base at J, with 16 bases between the two ends. Germline V CDR1 and CDR2: MNHEY, SMNVEV (reference sequence). The CDR3 is 15 residues long.

CDR3 sequence: CASSLGASIVTETQYF. CDR3 DNA sequence: TGCGCCAGCAGCTTGGGGGCCAGTATAGTTACAGAGACCCAGTACTTC. V usage is TRBV5-1 and J usage is TRBJ2-5; D is uncertain. Germline lookup yields CDR1 SGHRS and CDR2 YFSETQ. V was pared by 0 bases and J by 4 bases, with 16 bases between. The CDR3 is 16 residues long.

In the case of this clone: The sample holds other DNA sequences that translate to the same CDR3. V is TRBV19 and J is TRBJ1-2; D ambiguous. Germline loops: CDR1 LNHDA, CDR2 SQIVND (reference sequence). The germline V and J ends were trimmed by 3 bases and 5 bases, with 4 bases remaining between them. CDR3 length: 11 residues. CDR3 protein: CASSIEYGYTF. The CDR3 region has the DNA TGTGCCAGTAGTATTGAGTATGGCTACACCTTC.

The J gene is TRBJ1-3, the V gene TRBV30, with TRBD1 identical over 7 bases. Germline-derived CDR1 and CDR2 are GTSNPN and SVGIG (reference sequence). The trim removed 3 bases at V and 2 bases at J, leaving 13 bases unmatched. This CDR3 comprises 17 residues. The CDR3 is CAWSNSGTVGAGNTIYF. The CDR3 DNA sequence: TGTGCCTGGAGCAATTCCGGGACAGTGGGAGCTGGAAACACCATATATTTT.

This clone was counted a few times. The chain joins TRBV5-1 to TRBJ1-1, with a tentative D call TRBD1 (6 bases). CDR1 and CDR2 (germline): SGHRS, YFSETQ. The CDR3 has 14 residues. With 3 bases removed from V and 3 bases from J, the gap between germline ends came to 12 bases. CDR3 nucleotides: TGCGCCAGCAGCTCACAGGGAGGGGACACTGAAGCTTTCTTT. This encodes CASSSQGGDTEAFF. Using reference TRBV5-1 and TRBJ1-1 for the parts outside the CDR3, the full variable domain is KAGVTQTPRYLIKTRGQQVTLSCSPISGHRSVSWYQQTPGQGLQFLFEYFSETQRNKGNFPGRFSGRQFSNSRSEMNVSTLELGDSALYLCASSSQGGDTEAFFGQGTRLTVV.

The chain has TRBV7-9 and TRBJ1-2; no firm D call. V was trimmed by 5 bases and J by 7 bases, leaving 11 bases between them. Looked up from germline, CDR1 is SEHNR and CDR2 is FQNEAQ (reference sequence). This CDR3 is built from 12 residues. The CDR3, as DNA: TGTGCCAGCAGCCAGGACGGACTTGGCTACACCTTC. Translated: CASSQDGLGYTF.

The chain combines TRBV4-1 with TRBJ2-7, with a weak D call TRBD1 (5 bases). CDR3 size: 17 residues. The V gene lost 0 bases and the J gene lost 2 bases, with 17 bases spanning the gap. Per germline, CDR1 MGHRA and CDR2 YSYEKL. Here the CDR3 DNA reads TGCGCCAGCAGCCAAGAGCCCAGACAGTCCTTTACCTACGAGCAGTACTTC. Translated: CASSQEPRQSFTYEQYF.

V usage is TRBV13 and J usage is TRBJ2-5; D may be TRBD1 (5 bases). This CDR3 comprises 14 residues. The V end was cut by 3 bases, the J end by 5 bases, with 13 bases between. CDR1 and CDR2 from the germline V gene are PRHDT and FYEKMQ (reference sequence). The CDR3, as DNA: TGTGCCAGCAGCTTGAAGTGGGCAGGGGAGACCCAGTACTTC. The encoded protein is CASSLKWAGETQYF.

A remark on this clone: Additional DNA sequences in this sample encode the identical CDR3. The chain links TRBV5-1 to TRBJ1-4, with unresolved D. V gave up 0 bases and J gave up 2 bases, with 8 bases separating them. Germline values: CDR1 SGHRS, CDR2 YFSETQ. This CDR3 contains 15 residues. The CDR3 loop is CASSLEGRTNEKLFF. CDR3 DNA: TGCGCCAGCAGCTTGGAAGGGAGGACTAATGAAAAACTGTTTTTT.

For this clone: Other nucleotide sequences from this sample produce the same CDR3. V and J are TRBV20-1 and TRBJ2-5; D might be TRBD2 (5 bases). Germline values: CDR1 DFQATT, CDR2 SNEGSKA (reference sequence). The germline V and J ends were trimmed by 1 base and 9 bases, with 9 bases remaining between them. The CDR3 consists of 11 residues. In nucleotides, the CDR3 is TGCAGTGCTAGAGGGGTCGGGGCCCAGTACTTC. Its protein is CSARGVGAQYF.

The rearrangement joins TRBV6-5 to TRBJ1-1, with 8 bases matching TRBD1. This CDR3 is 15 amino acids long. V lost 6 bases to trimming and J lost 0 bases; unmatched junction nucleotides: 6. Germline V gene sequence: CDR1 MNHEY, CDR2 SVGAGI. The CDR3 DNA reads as TGTGCCAGCAGGTCAGGGGGCATTATGAACACTGAAGCTTTCTTT. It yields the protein CASRSGGIMNTEAFF.

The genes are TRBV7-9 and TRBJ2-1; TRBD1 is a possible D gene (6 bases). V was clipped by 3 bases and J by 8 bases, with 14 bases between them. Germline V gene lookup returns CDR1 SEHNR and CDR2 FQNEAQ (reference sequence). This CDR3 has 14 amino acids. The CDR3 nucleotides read TGTGCCAGCAGCTTGGCTAAGGGGGTATATGAGCAGTTCTTC. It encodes CASSLAKGVYEQFF.

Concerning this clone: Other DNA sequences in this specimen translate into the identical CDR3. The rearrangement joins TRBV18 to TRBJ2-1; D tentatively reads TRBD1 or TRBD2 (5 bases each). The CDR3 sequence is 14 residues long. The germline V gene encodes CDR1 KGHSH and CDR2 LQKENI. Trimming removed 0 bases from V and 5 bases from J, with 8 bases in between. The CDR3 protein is CASSPPEGNNEQFF. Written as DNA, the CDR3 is TGTGCCAGCTCACCACCCGAGGGGAACAATGAGCAGTTCTTC. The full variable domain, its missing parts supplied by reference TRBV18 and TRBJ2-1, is NAGVMQNPRHLVRRRGQEARLRCSPMKGHSHVYWYRQLPEEGLKFMVYLQKENIIDESGMPKERFSAEFPKEGPSILRIQQVVRGDSAAYFCASSPPEGNNEQFFGPGTRLTVL.

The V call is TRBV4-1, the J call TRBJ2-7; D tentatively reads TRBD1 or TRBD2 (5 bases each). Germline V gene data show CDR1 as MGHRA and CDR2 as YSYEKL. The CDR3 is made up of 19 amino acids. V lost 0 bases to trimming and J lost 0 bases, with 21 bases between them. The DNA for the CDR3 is TGCGCCAGCAGCCAAGATCGAGGTTGGGGGAAAAAAGGCTCCTACGAGCAGTACTTC. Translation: CASSQDRGWGKKGSYEQYF.

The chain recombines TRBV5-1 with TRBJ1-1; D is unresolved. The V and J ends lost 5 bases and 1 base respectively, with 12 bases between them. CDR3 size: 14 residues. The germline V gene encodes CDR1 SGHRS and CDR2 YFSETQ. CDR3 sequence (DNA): TGCGCCAGCAGAGAGGGCGGACCGAACACTGAAGCTTTCTTT. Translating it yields CASREGGPNTEAFF.

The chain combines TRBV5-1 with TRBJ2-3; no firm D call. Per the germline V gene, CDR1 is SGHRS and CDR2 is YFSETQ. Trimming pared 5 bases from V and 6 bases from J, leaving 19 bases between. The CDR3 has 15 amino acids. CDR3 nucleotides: TGCGCCAGCAGAGCCTCGAGCGCCTCCAGTGATACGCAGTATTTT. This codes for CASRASSASSDTQYF.

CDR3 in amino acids: CASSVVIGGELFF. The CDR3 DNA reads as TGTGCCAGCAGCGTAGTAATAGGGGGGGAGCTGTTTTTT. This chain connects TRBV9 to TRBJ2-2; D not certain. Trimming removed 0 bases at V and 8 bases at J, with 8 bases between. CDR3 length: 13 amino acids. Per germline, CDR1 SGDLS and CDR2 YYNGEE.

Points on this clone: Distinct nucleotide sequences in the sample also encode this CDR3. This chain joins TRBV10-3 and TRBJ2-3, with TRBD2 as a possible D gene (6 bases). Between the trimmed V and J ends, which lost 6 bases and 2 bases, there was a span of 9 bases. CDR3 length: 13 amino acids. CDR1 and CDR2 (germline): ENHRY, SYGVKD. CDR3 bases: TGTGCCATCAGCGGGGGATACACAGATACGCAGTATTTT. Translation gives CAISGGYTDTQYF.

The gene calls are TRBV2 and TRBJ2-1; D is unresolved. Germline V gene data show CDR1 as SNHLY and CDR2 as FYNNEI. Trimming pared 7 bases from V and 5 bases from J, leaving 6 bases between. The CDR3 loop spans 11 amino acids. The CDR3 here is CASTRNNEQFF. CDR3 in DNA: TGTGCCAGCACACGGAACAATGAGCAGTTCTTC.

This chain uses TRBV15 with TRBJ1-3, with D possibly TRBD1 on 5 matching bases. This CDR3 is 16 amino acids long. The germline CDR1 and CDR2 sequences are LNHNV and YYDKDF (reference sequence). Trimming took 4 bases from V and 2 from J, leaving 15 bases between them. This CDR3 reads CATSIPGGATGNTIYF. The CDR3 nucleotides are TGTGCCACCAGCATCCCTGGAGGGGCAACTGGAAACACCATATATTTT.

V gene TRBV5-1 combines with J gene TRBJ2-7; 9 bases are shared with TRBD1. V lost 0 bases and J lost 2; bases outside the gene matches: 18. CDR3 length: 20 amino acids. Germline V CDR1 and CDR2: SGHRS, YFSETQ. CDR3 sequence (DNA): TGCGCCAGCAGCTTGGCCCCCGGGACAGGGACGAGGGGGAGCACCTACGAGCAGTACTTC. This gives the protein CASSLAPGTGTRGSTYEQYF.

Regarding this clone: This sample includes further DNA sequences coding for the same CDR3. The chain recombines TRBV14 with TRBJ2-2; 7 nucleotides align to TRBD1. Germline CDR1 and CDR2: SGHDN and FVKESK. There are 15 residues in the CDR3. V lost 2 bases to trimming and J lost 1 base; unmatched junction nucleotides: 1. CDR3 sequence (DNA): TGTGCCAGCAGCCAACGGACAGGGAACACCGGGGAGCTGTTTTTT. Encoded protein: CASSQRTGNTGELFF.

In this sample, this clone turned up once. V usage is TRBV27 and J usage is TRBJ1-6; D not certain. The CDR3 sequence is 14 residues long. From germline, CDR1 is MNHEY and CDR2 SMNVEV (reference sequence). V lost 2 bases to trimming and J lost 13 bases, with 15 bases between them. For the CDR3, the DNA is TGTGCCAGCAGTTTACCCGACCCGTGGGCCCCCCTCCACTTT. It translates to CASSLPDPWAPLHF.

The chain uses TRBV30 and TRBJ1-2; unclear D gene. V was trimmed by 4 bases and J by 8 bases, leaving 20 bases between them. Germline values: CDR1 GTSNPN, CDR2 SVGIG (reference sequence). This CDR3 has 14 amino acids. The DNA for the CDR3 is TGTGCCTGGATTCAAGACTGGAGGTCGGGGGGCTACACCTTC. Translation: CAWIQDWRSGGYTF.

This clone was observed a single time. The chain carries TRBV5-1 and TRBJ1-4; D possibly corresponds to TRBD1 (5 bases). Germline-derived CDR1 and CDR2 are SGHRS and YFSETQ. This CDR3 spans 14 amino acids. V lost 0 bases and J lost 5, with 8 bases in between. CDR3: CASSLAGRNEKLFF. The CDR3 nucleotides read TGCGCCAGCAGCTTGGCAGGGCGGAATGAAAAACTGTTTTTT.

The CDR3 DNA reads as TGTGCCAGCTCACCCGGGACAGGGGAATTGGATACGCAGTATTTT. The encoded protein is CASSPGTGELDTQYF. This chain links TRBV18 with TRBJ2-3; 10 nucleotides align to TRBD1. J gave up 6 bases and V 3 bases, and 6 bases lay outside the gene matches. This CDR3 region has 15 residues. Germline CDR1 reads KGHSH; CDR2 reads LQKENI. Drawing the rest from reference TRBV18 and TRBJ2-3, the complete variable domain is NAGVMQNPRHLVRRRGQEARLRCSPMKGHSHVYWYRQLPEEGLKFMVYLQKENIIDESGMPKERFSAEFPKEGPSILRIQQVVRGDSAAYFCASSPGTGELDTQYFGPGTRLTVL.

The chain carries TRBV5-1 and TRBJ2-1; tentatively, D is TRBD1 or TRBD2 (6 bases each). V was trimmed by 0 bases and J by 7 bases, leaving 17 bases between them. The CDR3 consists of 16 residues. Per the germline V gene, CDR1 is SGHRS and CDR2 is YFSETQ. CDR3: CASSLARDIGGNEQFF. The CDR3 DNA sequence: TGCGCCAGCAGCTTGGCCCGGGACATTGGGGGGAATGAGCAGTTCTTC.

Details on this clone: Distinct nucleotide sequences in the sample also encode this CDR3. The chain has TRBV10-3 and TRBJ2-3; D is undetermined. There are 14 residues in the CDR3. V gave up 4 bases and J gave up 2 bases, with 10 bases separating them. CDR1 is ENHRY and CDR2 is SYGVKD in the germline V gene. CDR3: CAISGDGFTDTQYF. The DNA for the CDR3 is TGTGCCATCAGTGGAGACGGATTCACAGATACGCAGTATTTT.

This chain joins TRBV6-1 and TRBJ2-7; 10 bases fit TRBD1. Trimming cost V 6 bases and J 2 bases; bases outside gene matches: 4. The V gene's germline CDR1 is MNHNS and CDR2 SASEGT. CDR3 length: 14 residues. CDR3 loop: CASRWGQGTYEQYF. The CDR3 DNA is TGTGCCAGCAGGTGGGGACAGGGGACCTACGAGCAGTACTTC.